Shown below are 11 T cell receptor beta chains from a single sample sequenced in a study of early T cells in non-severe SARS-CoV-2 infection. TCRdb fed the 5' RACE reads into MiXCR, producing one record per CDR3 protein. Seen here are approximately 99,000 distinct CDR3 sequences, 9.5% to 13% observed once, and the top ten hold around 3.1%. The sample taken for sequencing was whole blood. The receptors originated from an adult who was a healthcare worker with PCR-confirmed SARS-CoV-2 infection or an uninfected control (not recorded which).

This clonotype has a count of ten or more. This chain uses TRBV12-3 or TRBV12-4 with TRBJ2-5; 7 positions agree with TRBD1. The V segment lost 1 base and the J segment 4 bases; nucleotides outside the gene matches: 6. The CDR3 consists of 15 residues. The CDR3 DNA follows: TGTGCCAGCAGTTTAGACGGGACAGCTCTAGAGACCCAGTACTTC. Protein: CASSLDGTALETQYF.

The chain recombines TRBV9 with TRBJ2-7, with 12 bases aligning to TRBD2. V dropped 0 bases and J dropped 4; count of bases not matched to a gene: 8. The CDR3 is 17 amino acids. Germline loops: CDR1 SGDLS, CDR2 YYNGEE. CDR3 in amino acids: CASSVEETSGRVYEQYF. Written as DNA, the CDR3 is TGTGCCAGCAGCGTAGAGGAGACTAGCGGGAGAGTATACGAGCAGTACTTC.

This clonotype was detected a few times. This chain uses TRBV7-9 with TRBJ2-7, with a weak D call TRBD2 (5 bases). Trimming shortened V by 6 bases and J by 7 bases, and 16 bases separated the two germline ends. Germline-derived CDR1 and CDR2 are SEHNR and FQNEAQ (reference sequence). The CDR3 length is 13 residues. The CDR3 loop is CASRPGLGGEQYF. CDR3 DNA sequence: TGTGCCAGCAGGCCCGGACTGGGTGGTGAGCAGTACTTC.

This chain uses TRBV6-6 with TRBJ2-7; TRBD1 matches at 8 bases. CDR3 length: 18 residues. Trimming removed 0 bases from V and 2 bases from J; junction bases left unmatched: 12. Per germline, CDR1 MNHNY and CDR2 SVGAGI (reference sequence). DNA of the CDR3: TGTGCCAGCAGTTACTCATCGGACAGGGAACTCAAGGCCTACGAGCAGTACTTC. The encoded protein is CASSYSSDRELKAYEQYF.

This clonotype was detected a few times. This chain links TRBV20-1 with TRBJ2-2; D perhaps matches TRBD2 (6 bases). The CDR3 sequence is 13 residues long. Germline V lookup: CDR1 DFQATT, CDR2 SNEGSKA (reference sequence). The V end lost 6 bases, the J end lost 7 bases, and 15 bases lay between the germline ends. CDR3 loop: CSARTLGGGELFF. CDR3 nucleotides: TGCAGTGCCCGGACCCTGGGGGGCGGGGAGCTGTTTTTT.

This sequence joins TRBV20-1 and TRBJ1-1; D might be TRBD1 (5 bases). The CDR3 sequence is 12 residues long. The germline CDR1 and CDR2 sequences are DFQATT and SNEGSKA (reference sequence). Between the trimmed V and J ends, which lost 3 bases and 6 bases, there was a span of 11 bases. CDR3 sequence: CSASLGTAEAFF. The CDR3 DNA follows: TGCAGTGCTAGCCTAGGGACGGCTGAAGCTTTCTTT.

This chain joins TRBV6-5 and TRBJ2-6; D tentatively fits TRBD1 or TRBD2 (6 bases each). V gave up 5 bases and J gave up 2 bases, with 22 bases separating them. This CDR3 has 19 amino acids. Per germline, CDR1 MNHEY and CDR2 SVGAGI. The CDR3 DNA reads TGTGCCAGCAGTCGGGACACACGCGGGGTTAAAGCTGGGGCCAACGTCCTGACTTTC. Translated, it gives CASSRDTRGVKAGANVLTF.

On this clonotype: One base away lies a much larger clone, so this may be a sequencing read error. The V and J genes are TRBV5-1 and TRBJ2-4, with D possibly being TRBD2 (6 bases). The CDR3 sequence is 14 residues long. Germline CDR1 is SGHRS and CDR2 is YFSETQ. The DNA for the CDR3 is TGCACCAGCAGCTCTGGACGGGAGAAAGGCATTCAGTACTTC. Translation: CTSSSGREKGIQYF.

The chain couples TRBV12-5 to TRBJ2-7; 12 nucleotides agree with TRBD2. Germline V CDR1 and CDR2: LGHNT, FRNRAP. The V segment lost 1 base and the J segment 0 bases; nucleotides outside the gene matches: 13. This CDR3 has 20 amino acids. CDR3 protein: CASGLANRTSGTPSSYEQYF. In DNA form, the CDR3 reads TGTGCTAGTGGTTTGGCGAACCGGACTAGCGGGACCCCTAGCTCCTACGAGCAGTACTTC. Drawing the rest from reference TRBV12-5 and TRBJ2-7, the complete variable domain is DARVTQTPRHKVTEMGQEVTMRCQPILGHNTVFWYRQTMMQGLELLAYFRNRAPLDDSGMPKDRFSAEMPDATLATLKIQPSEPRDSAVYFCASGLANRTSGTPSSYEQYFGPGTRLTVT.

The rearrangement uses TRBV29-1 and TRBJ2-5, with D perhaps being TRBD1 or TRBD2 (5 bases each). Germline V CDR1 and CDR2: SQVTM, ANQGSEA. This CDR3 spans 12 amino acids. V was shortened by 6 bases and J by 4 bases, with 12 bases between the two germline ends. The CDR3 coding sequence is TGCAGCGTCGGGACCAAAGGAGAGACCCAGTACTTC. It specifies CSVGTKGETQYF.

CDR3 region: CSAREGNERFQFF. The CDR3 DNA follows: TGCAGTGCTAGAGAGGGAAACGAGAGGTTCCAGTTCTTC. V gene TRBV20-1 combines with J gene TRBJ2-1; the D is unclear. CDR3 length: 13 residues. Trimming stripped 0 bases from V and 13 bases from J, with 16 bases between. CDR1 and CDR2 from the germline V gene are DFQATT and SNEGSKA (reference sequence).